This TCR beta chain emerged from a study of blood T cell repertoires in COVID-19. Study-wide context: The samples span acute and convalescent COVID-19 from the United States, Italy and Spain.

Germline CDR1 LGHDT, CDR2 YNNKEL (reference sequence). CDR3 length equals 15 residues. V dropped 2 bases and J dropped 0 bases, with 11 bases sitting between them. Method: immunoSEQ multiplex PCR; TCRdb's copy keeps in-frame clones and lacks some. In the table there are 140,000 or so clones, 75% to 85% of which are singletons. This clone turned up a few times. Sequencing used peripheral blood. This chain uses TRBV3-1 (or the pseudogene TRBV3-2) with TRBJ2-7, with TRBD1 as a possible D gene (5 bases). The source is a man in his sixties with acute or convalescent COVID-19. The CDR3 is CASSQRGGISYEQYF. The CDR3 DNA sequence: TGTGCCAGCAGCCAAAGGGGTGGAATCTCCTACGAGCAGTACTTC.